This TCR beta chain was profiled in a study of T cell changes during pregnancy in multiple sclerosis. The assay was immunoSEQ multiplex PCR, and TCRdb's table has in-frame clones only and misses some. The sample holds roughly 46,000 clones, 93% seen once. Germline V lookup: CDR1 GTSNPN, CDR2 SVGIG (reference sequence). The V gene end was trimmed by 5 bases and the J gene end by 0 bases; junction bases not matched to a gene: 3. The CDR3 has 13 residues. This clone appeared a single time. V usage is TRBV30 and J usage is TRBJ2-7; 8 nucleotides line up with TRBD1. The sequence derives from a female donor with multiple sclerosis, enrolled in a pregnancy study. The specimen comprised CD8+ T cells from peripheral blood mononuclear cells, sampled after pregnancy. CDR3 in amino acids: CAWEGQASYEQYF. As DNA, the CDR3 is TGTGCCTGGGAGGGACAGGCCTCCTACGAGCAGTACTTC.